This record covers a single TCR beta chain. What it recognizes is unknown. Primers used in a second PCR of roughly 6 to 12 cycles were a sample-barcoded 5' primer and a J-beta primer mix. TCRdb re-called the 5' RACE reads with MiXCR, one entry per CDR3 protein. The sample includes 550,000 to 800,000 distinct CDR3 sequences, approximately 21% of them seen just once. The CDR3 is 14 residues long. V lost 1 base and J lost 7, with 11 bases in between. The germline V gene encodes CDR1 SGHTA and CDR2 FQGNSA. This entry is derived from a study of blood T cells in healthy people across ages. Study-level results: Long-lived and aged donors differed, with more naive CD4+ cells and higher diversity in the long-lived. Strong correlation existed between TCR beta diversity and naive T cell percentage.

The chain carries TRBV7-2 and TRBJ2-4, with D possibly being TRBD2 (6 bases). This receptor was identified in a man in his 70s in good health. What was sequenced was blood. DNA for the CDR3: TGTGCCAGCAGCTTAGGTGGGGGACTTAACATTCAGTACTTC. Translating gives CASSLGGGLNIQYF. Filled out from reference TRBV7-2 and TRBJ2-4, the complete variable domain reads GAGVSQSPSNKVTEKGKDVELRCDPISGHTALYWYRQSLGQGLEFLIYFQGNSAPDKSGLPSDRFSAERTGGSVSTLTIQRTQQEDSAVYLCASSLGGGLNIQYFGAGTRLSVL.